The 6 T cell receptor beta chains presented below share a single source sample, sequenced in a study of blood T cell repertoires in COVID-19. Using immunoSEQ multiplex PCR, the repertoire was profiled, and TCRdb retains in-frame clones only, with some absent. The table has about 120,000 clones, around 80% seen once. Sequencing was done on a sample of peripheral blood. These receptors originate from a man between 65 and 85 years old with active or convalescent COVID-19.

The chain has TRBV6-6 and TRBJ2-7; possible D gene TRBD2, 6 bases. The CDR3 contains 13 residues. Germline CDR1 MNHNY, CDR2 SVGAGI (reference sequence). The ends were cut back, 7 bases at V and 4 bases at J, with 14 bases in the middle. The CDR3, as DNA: TGTGCCAGCAAAGAGGGACTTACGTACGAGCAGTACTTC. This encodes CASKEGLTYEQYF.

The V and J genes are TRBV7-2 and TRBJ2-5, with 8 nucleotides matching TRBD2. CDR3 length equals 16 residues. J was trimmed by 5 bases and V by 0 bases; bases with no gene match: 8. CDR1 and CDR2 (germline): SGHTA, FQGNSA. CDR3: CASSLAWRGAGETQYF. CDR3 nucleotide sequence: TGTGCCAGCAGCTTAGCGTGGCGGGGGGCAGGGGAGACCCAGTACTTC.

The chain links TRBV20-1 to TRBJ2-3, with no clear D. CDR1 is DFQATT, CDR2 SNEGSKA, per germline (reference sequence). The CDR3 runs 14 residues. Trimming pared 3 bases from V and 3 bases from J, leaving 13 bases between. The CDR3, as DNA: TGCAGTGCTAGTCCCCAGCGTAGGACAGATACGCAGTATTTT. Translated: CSASPQRRTDTQYF.

Written as DNA, the CDR3 is TGTGCCAGCTTGATAACAGGGGGCCCCTACGAGCAGTACTTC. Its translation: CASLITGGPYEQYF. The chain couples TRBV7-2 to TRBJ2-7; 9 nucleotides agree with TRBD1. J lost 2 bases, V lost 8 bases, and 7 bases had no gene match. The CDR3 length is 14 residues. Per germline, CDR1 SGHTA and CDR2 FQGNSA.

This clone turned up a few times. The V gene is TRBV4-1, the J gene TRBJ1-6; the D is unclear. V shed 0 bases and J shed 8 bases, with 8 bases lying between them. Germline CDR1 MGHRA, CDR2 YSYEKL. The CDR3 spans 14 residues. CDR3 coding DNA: TGCGCCAGCAGCCAAGAAGGGCGGGATTCACCCCTCCACTTT. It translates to CASSQEGRDSPLHF.

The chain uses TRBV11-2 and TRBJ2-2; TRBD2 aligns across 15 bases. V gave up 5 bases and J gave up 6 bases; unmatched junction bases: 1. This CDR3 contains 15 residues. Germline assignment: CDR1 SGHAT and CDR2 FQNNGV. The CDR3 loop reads CASSRTSGGAGELFF. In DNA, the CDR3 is TGTGCCAGCAGCCGGACTAGCGGGGGGGCCGGGGAGCTGTTTTTT.